This T cell receptor (beta chain) was profiled in a study of T cells after yellow fever vaccination. This clonotype was recorded a few times. V was shortened by 5 bases and J by 3 bases, with 12 bases between the two germline ends. Germline loops: CDR1 SGHNT, CDR2 YYREEE (reference sequence). The CDR3 consists of 13 residues. TCRdb re-analysed the 5' RACE reads in MiXCR, keeping a single row per CDR3 protein. Seen here are more than 300,000 distinct CDR3 sequences, over 3.5% observed once, and the top ten hold approximately 19%. The receptor was isolated from a man younger than 30 who received the YFV17D yellow fever vaccine. The rearrangement uses TRBV5-4 and TRBJ2-7, with D perhaps TRBD1 or TRBD2 (5 bases each). This specimen consisted of PBMCs, obtained 15 days after the yellow fever booster vaccination. This CDR3 is CASSRDGYYEQYV. The CDR3 DNA is TGTGCCAGCAGTCGGGACGGTTACTACGAGCAGTACGTC.